Reported below is one TCR beta chain. The sample is drawn from a study of cytomegalovirus exposure and HLA in healthy donors. V lost 2 bases and J lost 9; bases outside the gene matches: 10. CDR1 SGDLS and CDR2 YYNGEE come from the germline V gene. This CDR3 region has 16 residues. PCR amplification relied on 60 Vbeta primers (plus 13 Jbeta primers). Assay used: immunoSEQ multiplex PCR; TCRdb lists only in-frame clones, some missing. The data contain 220,000 or so clones, 60% to 80% of them singletons. What was sequenced was PBMCs. The chain employs TRBV9 and TRBJ2-1; 11 nucleotides agree with TRBD2. The sequence came from a male donor in good health and CMV-seronegative. CDR3 region: CASSVIAGGGVVEQFF. The DNA of the CDR3 is TGTGCCAGCAGCGTGATAGCGGGAGGGGGGGTGGTTGAGCAGTTCTTC.